This entry lists 8 T cell receptor beta chains sequenced from one sample in a study of blood T cell repertoires in COVID-19. Here immunoSEQ multiplex PCR was the method, and the copy in TCRdb shows in-frame clones only, minus some. The table shows roughly 200,000 clones, with around 87% occurring only once. Sequenced input: peripheral blood. Receptors originate from a woman between 45 and 65 years old with COVID-19, enrolled during active disease.

This clone was seen repeatedly, ten times or more. Other DNA variants within this sample encode the same CDR3. The J gene is TRBJ1-3, the V gene TRBV6-1, with D uncertain. Trimming took 3 bases from V and 4 from J, leaving 10 bases between them. The germline gives CDR1 MNHNS, CDR2 SASEGT. This CDR3 is built from 14 residues. Written as DNA, the CDR3 is TGTGCCAGCAGTGACGGGGTCTCAGGAAACACCATATATTTT. It encodes CASSDGVSGNTIYF.

The chain uses TRBV19 and TRBJ1-2, with D possibly matching TRBD1 (5 bases). The CDR3 sequence is 13 residues long. Trimming stripped 6 bases from V and 2 bases from J, with 10 bases between. Germline lookup yields CDR1 LNHDA and CDR2 SQIVND (reference sequence). The CDR3 bases are TGTGCCAGTAGGTGGGGCAGGAACTATGGCTACACCTTC. Its translation is CASRWGRNYGYTF.

This chain uses TRBV27 with TRBJ1-2; possibly TRBD1 for D (5 bases). The germline gives CDR1 MNHEY, CDR2 SMNVEV (reference sequence). The CDR3 has 12 residues. V was clipped by 7 bases and J by 4 bases, with 10 bases between them. CDR3 in DNA: TGTGCCAGCATGGGGGGATCCTATGGCTACACCTTC. It specifies CASMGGSYGYTF.

The J gene is TRBJ1-3, the V gene TRBV24-1; 7 bases fit TRBD1. After removal of 4 bases from V and 4 bases from J, the junction contained 3 bases not matched to a gene. This CDR3 contains 14 residues. Germline CDR1 is KGHDR and CDR2 is SFDVKD. CDR3 DNA: TGTGCCACCAGTGACCCGGGACAGGGAAACACCATATATTTT. Encoded protein: CATSDPGQGNTIYF.

The chain joins TRBV5-1 to TRBJ2-1; no clear D. The ends were cut back, 5 bases at V and 4 bases at J, with 10 bases in the middle. CDR1 is SGHRS and CDR2 is YFSETQ in the germline V gene. The CDR3 is made up of 13 amino acids. The CDR3 region has the DNA TGCGCCAGCAGAACCGACACATACAATGAGCAGTTCTTC. Its protein product is CASRTDTYNEQFF.

The V call is TRBV5-5, the J call TRBJ2-3; 8 nucleotides agree with TRBD1. J lost 2 bases, V lost 3 bases, and 2 bases had no gene match. This CDR3 has 14 amino acids. Germline values: CDR1 SGHKS, CDR2 YYEKEE (reference sequence). This CDR3 reads CASSSGQATDTQYF. CDR3 in DNA: TGTGCCAGCAGCTCGGGACAGGCCACAGATACGCAGTATTTT.

In this sample, this clone turned up a few times. The CDR3 sequence is CASSLSGAPGDEQFF. CDR3 coding DNA: TGCGCCAGCAGCCTTAGCGGGGCGCCCGGGGATGAGCAGTTCTTC. V gene TRBV5-1 combines with J gene TRBJ2-1; 8 bases map to TRBD2. Germline CDR1 SGHRS, CDR2 YFSETQ. This CDR3 is built from 15 residues. The V gene end was trimmed by 4 bases and the J gene end by 8 bases; junction bases not matched to a gene: 11.

The genes are TRBV30 and TRBJ1-3; D is unclear. Trimming took off 2 bases at V and 3 bases at J, with 5 bases between the two ends. The CDR3 spans 12 residues. Germline V gene sequence: CDR1 GTSNPN, CDR2 SVGIG (reference sequence). The CDR3 nucleotides read TGTGCCTGGAGTCTTATTGGAAACACCATATATTTT. Translated, it gives CAWSLIGNTIYF. Supplemented by reference TRBV30 and TRBJ1-3, the full variable domain reads SQTIHQWPATLVQPVGSPLSLECTVEGTSNPNLYWYRQAAGRGLQLLFYSVGIGQISSEVPQNLSASRPQDRQFILSSKKLLLSDSGFYLCAWSLIGNTIYFGEGSWLTVV.